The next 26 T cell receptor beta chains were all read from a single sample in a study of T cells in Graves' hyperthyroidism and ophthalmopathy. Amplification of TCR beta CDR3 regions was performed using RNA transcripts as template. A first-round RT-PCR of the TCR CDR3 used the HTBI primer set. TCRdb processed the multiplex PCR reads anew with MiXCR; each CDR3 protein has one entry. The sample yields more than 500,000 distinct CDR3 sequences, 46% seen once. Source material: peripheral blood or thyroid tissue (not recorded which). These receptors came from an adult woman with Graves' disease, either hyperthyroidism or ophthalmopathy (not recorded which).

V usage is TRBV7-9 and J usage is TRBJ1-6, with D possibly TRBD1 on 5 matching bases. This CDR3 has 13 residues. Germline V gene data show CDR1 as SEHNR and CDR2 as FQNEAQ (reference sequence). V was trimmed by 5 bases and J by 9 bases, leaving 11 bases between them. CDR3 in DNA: TGTGCCAGCAGCCGGAGCCAGGGTTCACCCCTCCACTTT. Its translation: CASSRSQGSPLHF.

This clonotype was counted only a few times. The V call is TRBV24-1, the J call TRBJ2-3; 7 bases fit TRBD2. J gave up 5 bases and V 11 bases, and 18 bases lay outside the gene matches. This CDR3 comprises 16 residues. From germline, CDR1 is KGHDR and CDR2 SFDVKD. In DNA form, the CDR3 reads TGTGCCAGCTCACCTCCCTCGGGAGGAGGAATAGATACGCAGTATTTT. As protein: CASSPPSGGGIDTQYF.

CDR3 in DNA: TGTGCCAGCAGTTACTCGGACCGCAATCAGCCCCAGCATTTT. Translation: CASSYSDRNQPQHF. The chain combines TRBV6-5 with TRBJ1-5; D unclear. V lost 0 bases, J lost 2 bases, and 5 bases lay in between. Germline V lookup: CDR1 MNHEY, CDR2 SVGAGI. The CDR3 runs to 14 residues.

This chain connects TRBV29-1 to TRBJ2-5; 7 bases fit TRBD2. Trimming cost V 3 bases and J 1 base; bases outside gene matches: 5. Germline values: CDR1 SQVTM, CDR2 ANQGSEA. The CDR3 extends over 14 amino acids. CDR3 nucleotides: TGCAGCGTTGAGGGCGGGAGCTCCCAAGAGACCCAGTACTTC. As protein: CSVEGGSSQETQYF.

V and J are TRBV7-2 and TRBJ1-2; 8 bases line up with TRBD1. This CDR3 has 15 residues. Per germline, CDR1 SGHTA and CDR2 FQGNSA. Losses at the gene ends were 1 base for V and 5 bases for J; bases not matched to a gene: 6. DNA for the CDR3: TGTGCCAGCAGCTTAGATGGGACAGGCTTTTATGGCTACACCTTC. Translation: CASSLDGTGFYGYTF.

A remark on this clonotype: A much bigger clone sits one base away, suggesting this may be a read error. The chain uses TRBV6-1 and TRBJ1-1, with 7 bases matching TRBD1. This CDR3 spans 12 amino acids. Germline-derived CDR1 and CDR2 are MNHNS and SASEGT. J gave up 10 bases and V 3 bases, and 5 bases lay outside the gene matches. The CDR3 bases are TGTGCCAGCAGTGACAGGGCAGGGGGAGCTTTCTTT. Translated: CASSDRAGGAFF.

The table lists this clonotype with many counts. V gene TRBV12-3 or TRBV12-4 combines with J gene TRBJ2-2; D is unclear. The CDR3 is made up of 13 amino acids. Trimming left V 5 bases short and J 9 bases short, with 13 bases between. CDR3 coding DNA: TGTGCCAGCAGTCCCCGGGTTGGGAGGGAGCTGTTTTTT. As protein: CASSPRVGRELFF.

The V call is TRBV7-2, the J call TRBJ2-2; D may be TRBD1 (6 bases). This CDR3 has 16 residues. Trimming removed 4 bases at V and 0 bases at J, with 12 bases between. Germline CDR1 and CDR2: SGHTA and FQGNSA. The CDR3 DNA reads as TGTGCCAGCAGCTCCAGACAGGTGGCGAACACCGGGGAGCTGTTTTTT. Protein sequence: CASSSRQVANTGELFF.

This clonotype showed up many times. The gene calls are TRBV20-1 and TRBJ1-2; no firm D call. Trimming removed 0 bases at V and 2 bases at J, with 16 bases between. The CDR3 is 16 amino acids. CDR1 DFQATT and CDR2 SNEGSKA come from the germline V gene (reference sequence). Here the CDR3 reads CSARDAAVSRNYGYTF. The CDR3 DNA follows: TGCAGTGCTAGAGACGCGGCGGTCTCCCGGAACTATGGCTACACCTTC.

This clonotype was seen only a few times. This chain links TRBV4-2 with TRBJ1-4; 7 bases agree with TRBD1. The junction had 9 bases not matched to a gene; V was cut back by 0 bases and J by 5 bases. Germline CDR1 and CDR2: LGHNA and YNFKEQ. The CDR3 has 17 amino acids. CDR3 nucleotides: TGTGCCAGCAGCCAAGATTGGCGGGACAGATCAAATGAAAAACTGTTTTTT. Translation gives CASSQDWRDRSNEKLFF.

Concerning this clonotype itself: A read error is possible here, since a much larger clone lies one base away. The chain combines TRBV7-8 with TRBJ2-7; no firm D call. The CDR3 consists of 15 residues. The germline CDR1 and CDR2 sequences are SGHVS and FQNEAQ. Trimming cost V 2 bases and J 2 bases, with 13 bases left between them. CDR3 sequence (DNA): TGTGCCAGCAGCTTAAGGCCTGGCGGTCCCTACGAGCAGTACTTC. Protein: CASSLRPGGPYEQYF. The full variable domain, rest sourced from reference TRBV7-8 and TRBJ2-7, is GAGVSQSPRYKVAKRGQDVALRCDPISGHVSLFWYQQALGQGPEFLTYFQNEAQLDKSGLPSDRFFAERPEGSVSTLKIQRTQQEDSAVYLCASSLRPGGPYEQYFGPGTRLTVT.

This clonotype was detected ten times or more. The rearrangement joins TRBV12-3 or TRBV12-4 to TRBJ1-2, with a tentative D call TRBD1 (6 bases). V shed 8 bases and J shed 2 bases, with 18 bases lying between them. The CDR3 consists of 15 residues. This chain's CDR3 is CASDRLGGYNYGYTF. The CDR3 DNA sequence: TGTGCCAGCGATCGTTTAGGGGGATACAACTATGGCTACACCTTC.

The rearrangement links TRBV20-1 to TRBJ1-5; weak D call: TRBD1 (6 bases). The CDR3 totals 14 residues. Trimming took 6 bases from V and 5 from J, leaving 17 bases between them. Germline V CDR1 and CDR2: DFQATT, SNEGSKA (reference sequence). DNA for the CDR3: TGCAGTGCACCAGGGAGGCCAGGGGATCAGCCCCAGCATTTT. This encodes CSAPGRPGDQPQHF.

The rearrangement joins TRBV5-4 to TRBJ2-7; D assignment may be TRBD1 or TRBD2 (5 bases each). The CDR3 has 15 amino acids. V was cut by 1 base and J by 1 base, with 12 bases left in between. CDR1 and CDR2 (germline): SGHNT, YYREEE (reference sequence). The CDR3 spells CASSLPGSGSYEQYF. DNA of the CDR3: TGTGCCAGCAGCTTGCCAGGGTCGGGGTCCTACGAGCAGTACTTC. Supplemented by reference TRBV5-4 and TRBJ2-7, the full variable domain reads ETGVTQSPTHLIKTRGQQVTLRCSSQSGHNTVSWYQQALGQGPQFIFQYYREEENGRGNFPPRFSGLQFPNYSSELNVNALELDDSALYLCASSLPGSGSYEQYFGPGTRLTVT.

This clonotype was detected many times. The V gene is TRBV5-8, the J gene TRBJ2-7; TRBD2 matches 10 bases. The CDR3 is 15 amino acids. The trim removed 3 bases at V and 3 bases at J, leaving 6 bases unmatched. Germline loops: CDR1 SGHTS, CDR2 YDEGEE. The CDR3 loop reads CASSSGTSDYYEQYF. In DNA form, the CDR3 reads TGTGCCAGCAGCTCCGGGACTAGCGACTACTACGAGCAGTACTTC. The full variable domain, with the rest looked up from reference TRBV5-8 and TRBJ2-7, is EAGVTQSPTHLIKTRGQQATLRCSPISGHTSVYWYQQALGLGLQFLLWYDEGEERNRGNFPPRFSGRQFPNYSSELNVNALELEDSALYLCASSSGTSDYYEQYFGPGTRLTVT.

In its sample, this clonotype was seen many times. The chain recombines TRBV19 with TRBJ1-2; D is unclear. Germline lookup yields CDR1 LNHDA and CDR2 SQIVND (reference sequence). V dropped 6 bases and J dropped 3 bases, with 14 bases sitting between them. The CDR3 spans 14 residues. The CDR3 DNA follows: TGTGCCAGTAGCATTCCCAATACCGACTATGGCTACACCTTC. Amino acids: CASSIPNTDYGYTF.

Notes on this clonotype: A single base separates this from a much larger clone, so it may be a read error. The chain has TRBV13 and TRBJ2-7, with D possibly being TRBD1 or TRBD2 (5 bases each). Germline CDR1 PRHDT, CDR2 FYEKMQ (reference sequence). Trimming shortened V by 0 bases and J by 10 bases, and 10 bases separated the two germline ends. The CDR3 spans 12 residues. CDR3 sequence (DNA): TGTGCCAGCAGCTTAGGGGGGGTTCCACAGTACTTC. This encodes CASSLGGVPQYF.

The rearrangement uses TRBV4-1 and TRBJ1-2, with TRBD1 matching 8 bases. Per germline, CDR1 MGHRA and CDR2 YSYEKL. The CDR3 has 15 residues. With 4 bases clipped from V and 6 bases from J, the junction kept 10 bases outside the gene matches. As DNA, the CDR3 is TGCGCCAGCAGCCCTCTACACGACAGGGGCGATGGCTACACCTTC. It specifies CASSPLHDRGDGYTF.

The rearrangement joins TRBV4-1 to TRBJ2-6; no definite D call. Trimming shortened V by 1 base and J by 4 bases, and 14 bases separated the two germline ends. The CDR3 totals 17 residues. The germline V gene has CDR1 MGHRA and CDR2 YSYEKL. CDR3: CASSQGPPGLGANVLTF. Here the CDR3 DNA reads TGCGCCAGCAGCCAAGGACCGCCGGGCCTCGGGGCCAACGTCCTGACTTTC.

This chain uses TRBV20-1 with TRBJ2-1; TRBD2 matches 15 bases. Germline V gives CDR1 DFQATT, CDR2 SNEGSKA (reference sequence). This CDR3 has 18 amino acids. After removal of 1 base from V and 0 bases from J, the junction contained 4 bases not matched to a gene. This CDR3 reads CSARVGLAGGSSYNEQFF. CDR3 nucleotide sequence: TGCAGTGCTAGAGTCGGACTAGCGGGAGGGAGCTCCTACAATGAGCAGTTCTTC.

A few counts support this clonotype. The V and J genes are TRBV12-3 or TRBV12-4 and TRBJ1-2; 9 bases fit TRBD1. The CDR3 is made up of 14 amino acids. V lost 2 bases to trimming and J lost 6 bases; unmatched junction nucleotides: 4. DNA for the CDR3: TGTGCCAGCAGTTTACCGGGACAGGGCCATGGCTACACCTTC. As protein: CASSLPGQGHGYTF.

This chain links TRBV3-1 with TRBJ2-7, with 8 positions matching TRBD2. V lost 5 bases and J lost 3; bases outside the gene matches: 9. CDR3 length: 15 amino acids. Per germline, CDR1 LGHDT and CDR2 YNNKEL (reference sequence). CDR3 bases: TGTGCCAGCAGCTCGGCCAGCGGGAGAGGCTACGAGCAGTACTTC. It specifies CASSSASGRGYEQYF.

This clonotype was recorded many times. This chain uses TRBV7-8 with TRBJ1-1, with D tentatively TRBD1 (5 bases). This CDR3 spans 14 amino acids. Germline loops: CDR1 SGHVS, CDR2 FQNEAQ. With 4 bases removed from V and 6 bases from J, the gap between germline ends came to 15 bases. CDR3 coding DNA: TGTGCCAGCAGCTCCGGGACCCTAGGGGCTGAAGCTTTCTTT. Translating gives CASSSGTLGAEAFF.

Here the CDR3 reads CAISEVRGYEQYF. As DNA, the CDR3 is TGTGCCATCAGTGAGGTCAGGGGCTACGAGCAGTACTTC. The chain carries TRBV10-3 and TRBJ2-7; TRBD1 might be the D (6 bases). This CDR3 has 13 amino acids. Per germline, CDR1 ENHRY and CDR2 SYGVKD. V lost 2 bases to trimming and J lost 3 bases, with 8 bases between them.

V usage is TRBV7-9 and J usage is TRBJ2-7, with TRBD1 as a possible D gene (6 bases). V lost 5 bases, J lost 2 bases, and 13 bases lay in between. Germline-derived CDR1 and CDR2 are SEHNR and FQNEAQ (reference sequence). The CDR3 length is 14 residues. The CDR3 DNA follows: TGTGCCAGCAGCCCAGGGGACGGAACCTACGAGCAGTACTTC. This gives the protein CASSPGDGTYEQYF.

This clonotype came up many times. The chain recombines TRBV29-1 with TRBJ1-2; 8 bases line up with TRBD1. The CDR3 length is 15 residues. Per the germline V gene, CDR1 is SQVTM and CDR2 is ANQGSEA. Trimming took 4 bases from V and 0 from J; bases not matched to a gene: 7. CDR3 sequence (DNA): TGCAGCGTTGGGACAGGGTCGGGGACTAACTATGGCTACACCTTC. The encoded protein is CSVGTGSGTNYGYTF.